This T cell receptor (beta chain) derives from a study of T cell changes during pregnancy in multiple sclerosis (dated by TCRdb to between 2018 and 2021). Background on the whole study: In women with multiple sclerosis, the researchers looked at how the T cell repertoire shifted as pregnancy progressed.

The CDR1 and CDR2 encoded by the germline V gene are SGHRS and YFSETQ. The CDR3 has 15 amino acids, counting the end cysteine and phenylalanine. Only CDR3 DNA remains: 45 bases, in frame from the first base. V is clipped by 3 bases and J by 3 bases, and the sequence between their germline boundaries is 15 bases long. The library was generated by the immunoSEQ multiplex PCR assay. Imported from immuneACCESS, the table was reduced by TCRdb to in-frame sequences with V and J called. These copies leave out some clones; in studies compared against another copy, an unresolved V gene accounts for under half, and the cause of the remainder is not known. The sample table shows some 62,000 clones, and 92% are seen once. Clones ranked in the top ten supply 2.5% to 3.5% of the sample. With regard to this clone: This receptor's antigen is unknown. No quality values exist for individual bases; no much larger clone is one base distant.

This receptor was identified in a female donor in good health, enrolled as a control in a pregnancy study. The source material was peripheral blood, sampled in the second trimester of pregnancy. Recombination linked TRBV5-1 to TRBJ1-1, with the D gene too uncertain to name. This receptor has the CDR3 CASSSLGGRDTEAFF. The DNA sequence is given as TGCGCCAGCAGCTCCCTTGGAGGGCGGGACACTGAAGCTTTCTTT.